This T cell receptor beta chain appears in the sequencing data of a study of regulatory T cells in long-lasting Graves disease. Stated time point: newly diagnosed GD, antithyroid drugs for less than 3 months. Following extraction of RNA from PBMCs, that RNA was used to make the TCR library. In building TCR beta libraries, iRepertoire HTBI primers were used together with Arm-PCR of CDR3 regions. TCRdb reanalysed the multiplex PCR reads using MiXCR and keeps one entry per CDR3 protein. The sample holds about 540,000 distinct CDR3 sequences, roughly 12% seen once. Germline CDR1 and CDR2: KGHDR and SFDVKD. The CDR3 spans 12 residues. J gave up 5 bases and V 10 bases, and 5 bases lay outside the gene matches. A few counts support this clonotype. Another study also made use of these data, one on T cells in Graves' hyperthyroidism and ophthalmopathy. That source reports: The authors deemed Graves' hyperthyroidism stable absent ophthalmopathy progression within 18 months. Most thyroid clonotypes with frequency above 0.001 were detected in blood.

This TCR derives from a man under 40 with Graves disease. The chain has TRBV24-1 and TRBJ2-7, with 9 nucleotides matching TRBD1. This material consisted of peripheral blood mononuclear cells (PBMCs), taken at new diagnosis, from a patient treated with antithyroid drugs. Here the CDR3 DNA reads TGTGCCACGGGGACAGGGCCCAACGAGCAGTACTTC. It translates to CATGTGPNEQYF.